This is a list of T cell receptor beta chains from one sample in a study of blood T cell repertoires in COVID-19. Data came from immunoSEQ multiplex PCR; TCRdb stores just in-frame clones and leaves some out. The top ten hold about 2% of the sample, which has around 260,000 clones, 86% seen once. Sequences were obtained from peripheral blood. All receptors come from a man aged 30 to 39 with active or convalescent COVID-19. Each CDR3 is given with its conserved first and last residue. D genes are given only for firm matches. Clone sizes are given selectively: once, few, many, or a class where the clone is expanded.

V gene	clone size	D gene	J gene	CDR3 DNA	CDR3 protein
TRBV5-4	-	-	TRBJ1-1	TGTGCCAGCAGCCCTGGTGGGCGTGATATGAACACTGAAGCTTTCTTT	CASSPGGRDMNTEAFF
TRBV4-1	-	-	TRBJ1-1	TGCGCCAGCAGCCAGACCGGACAGAAGAACACTGAAGCTTTCTTT	CASSQTGQKNTEAFF
TRBV19	few	-	TRBJ1-1	TGTGCCAGTAGTTCTCACCGGGGGAACCCGAGCACTGAAGCTTTCTTT	CASSSHRGNPSTEAFF
TRBV5-1	few	TRBD2	TRBJ2-7	TGCGCCAGCAGCCCAACGATATCTACTAGCGGGGAACGTTACGAGCAGTACTTC	CASSPTISTSGERYEQYF
TRBV5-1	-	TRBD1	TRBJ1-5	TGCGCCAGCAGCTTGGGGGGACAGCAAAATCAGCCCCAGCATTTT	CASSLGGQQNQPQHF
TRBV7-3	-	TRBD1	TRBJ2-7	TGTGCCAGCAGCTTAATGGCAGGGGGCATGTACGAGCAGTACTTC	CASSLMAGGMYEQYF
TRBV6-5	few	-	TRBJ1-1	TGTGCCAGCAGTTACGAGTTACCCCTCATGAACACTGAAGCTTTCTTT	CASSYELPLMNTEAFF
TRBV12-3/TRBV12-4	-	-	TRBJ1-2	TGTGCCAGCAGTTTTGATTTTAACTCTGGCTACACCTTC	CASSFDFNSGYTF
TRBV30	-	-	TRBJ2-5	TGTGCCTGGAGTGAGGGGGATGGAGAGACCCAGTACTTC	CAWSEGDGETQYF
TRBV29-1	-	-	TRBJ1-3	TGCAGCGTATCACAGGTCTCGGCAGGGGGAAACACCATATATTTT	CSVSQVSAGGNTIYF
TRBV5-8	-	TRBD2	TRBJ2-1	TGTGCCAGCAGCCCGGGAGGGACTAGCGTAGATGAGCAGTTCTTC	CASSPGGTSVDEQFF
TRBV4-1	-	-	TRBJ1-1	TGCGCCAGCAGCCAAAACACAGGGTTGGTAGCTTTCTTT	CASSQNTGLVAFF
TRBV6-5	-	TRBD1	TRBJ1-1	TGTGCCAGCAGTTCCGGGACAGGGGTTGAAGCTTTCTTT	CASSSGTGVEAFF
TRBV20-1	-	TRBD2	TRBJ2-3	TGCAGTGCTAGTGAGGCGGGGGGCAGTGGCACAGATACGCAGTATTTT	CSASEAGGSGTDTQYF
TRBV30	-	TRBD2	TRBJ2-1	TGTGCCTGGAGTCTCGGGACTAGCGGGGGGGCCAAAAGCAATGAGCAGTTCTTC	CAWSLGTSGGAKSNEQFF
TRBV12-3/TRBV12-4	-	-	TRBJ1-4	TGTGCCAGCAGGCTCGGACAGTCTGAAAAACTGTTTTTT	CASRLGQSEKLFF
TRBV4-3	few	-	TRBJ2-7	TGCGCCAGCAGCCAAGGGCGACGTAGCGGCTACGAGCAGTACTTC	CASSQGRRSGYEQYF
TRBV11-2	-	TRBD1	TRBJ1-6	TGTGCCAGCAGTTTACGGGGACAGCAGAATTCACCCCTCCACTTT	CASSLRGQQNSPLHF
TRBV3-1/TRBV3-2	-	TRBD1	TRBJ2-2	TGTGCCAGCAGCCAAGATGGTTCGCTTCAGGGGGCGAACACCGGGGAGCTGTTTTTT	CASSQDGSLQGANTGELFF
TRBV7-2	-	TRBD1	TRBJ1-2	TGTGCCAGCAGCCCGCGGACAGGGCCTTTCTATGGCTACACCTTC	CASSPRTGPFYGYTF
TRBV5-1	-	-	TRBJ2-3	TGCGCCAGCAGCCTACGGGTTGATACGCAGTATTTT	CASSLRVDTQYF
TRBV23-1	few	-	TRBJ1-5	TGCGCCAGCAGTCGGCGGGACTCTCCATTTCAGCCCCAGCATTTT	CASSRRDSPFQPQHF
TRBV9	-	-	TRBJ1-2	TGTGCCAGCAGCGGACAGGAGAACTATGGCTACACCTTC	CASSGQENYGYTF
TRBV5-5	-	-	TRBJ1-2	TGTGCCAGCAGCTTGGGTTCAAACTATGGCTACACCTTC	CASSLGSNYGYTF
TRBV5-1	-	TRBD1	TRBJ1-2	TGCGCCAGCAGCTCCGAGGGGGCAAACTATGGCTACACCTTC	CASSSEGANYGYTF
TRBV10-1	-	-	TRBJ2-7	TGCGCCAGCAGTGAGTACCGGACAGCCTACGAGCAGTACTTC	CASSEYRTAYEQYF
TRBV5-1	-	TRBD1	TRBJ1-1	TGCGCCAGCAGCTTGGGGACAGGGGGCTGGAACACTGAAGCTTTCTTT	CASSLGTGGWNTEAFF
TRBV5-1	-	TRBD1	TRBJ1-2	TGCGCCAGCAGCTTGGAAGGGACAGAGGCGGAAGGCTACACCTTC	CASSLEGTEAEGYTF
TRBV7-6	-	-	TRBJ1-5	TGTGCCAGCAGCTTAGAAGGCGGGCTCGGGAATCAGCCCCAGCATTTT	CASSLEGGLGNQPQHF
TRBV5-6	-	-	TRBJ1-4	TGTGCCAGCAGCTTGGAGGGTCGAGGGCGAACTAATGAAAAACTGTTTTTT	CASSLEGRGRTNEKLFF
TRBV27	-	TRBD1	TRBJ2-1	TGTGCCAGCAGTTTATCGAGGGGACAGGGGGTGCACAATGAGCAGTTCTTC	CASSLSRGQGVHNEQFF
TRBV6-2/TRBV6-3	-	TRBD2	TRBJ2-7	TGTGCCAGCAGTTACATTGCGCGGCTAGCGGGTCCCTACGAGCAGTACTTC	CASSYIARLAGPYEQYF
TRBV19	-	-	TRBJ2-3	TGTGCCAGTATAACGTTGGGGGCCCCAGCTAAGGCAGATACGCAGTATTTT	CASITLGAPAKADTQYF
TRBV12-2	-	-	TRBJ1-6	TGTGCAAGTCGCCACGGTGGACAGGGGGCGCGAAATTCACCCCTCCACTTT	CASRHGGQGARNSPLHF
TRBV5-1	-	-	TRBJ1-1	TGCGCCAGCAGCCCCGGGATCAACACTGAAGCTTTCTTT	CASSPGINTEAFF
TRBV15	-	-	TRBJ2-7	TGTGCCACCAGCAGAGATAGGGCGGGGGAGCAGTACTTC	CATSRDRAGEQYF
TRBV3-1/TRBV3-2	-	TRBD2	TRBJ2-1	TGTGCCAGCAGCCAAGATCCGGGACTACGATACAATGAGCAGTTCTTC	CASSQDPGLRYNEQFF
TRBV20-1	once	-	TRBJ1-5	TGCAGTGCTAGTGGGCAGGCCGATTATCAGCCCCAGCATTTT	CSASGQADYQPQHF
TRBV6-5	-	TRBD2	TRBJ2-5	TGTGCCAGCAACCTAGCGGGGGCTCAAGGCGGGACCCAGTACTTC	CASNLAGAQGGTQYF
TRBV7-6	-	TRBD1	TRBJ1-1	TGTGCCAGCAGCTTAGGAAGGGCAAGACAGGGAAGCACTGAAGCTTTCTTT	CASSLGRARQGSTEAFF
TRBV13	-	TRBD2	TRBJ2-3	TGTGCCAGCAGCCCCGGGACTAGCGGCACAGATACGCAGTATTTT	CASSPGTSGTDTQYF
TRBV5-6	-	-	TRBJ1-1	TGTGCCAGCAGCTTGGAGCAGGCAGGGGTATACACTGAAGCTTTCTTT	CASSLEQAGVYTEAFF
TRBV7-9	-	TRBD1	TRBJ2-7	TGTGCCAGCAGCCGCGACAGGGGGATCTACGAGCAGTACTTC	CASSRDRGIYEQYF
TRBV3-1/TRBV3-2	-	-	TRBJ1-5	TGTGCCAGCAGCCAATCCGGGACTATCAATCAGCCCCAGCATTTT	CASSQSGTINQPQHF
TRBV14	-	-	TRBJ2-3	TGTGCCAGCAGATTGGCAGGTAGCACAGATACGCAGTATTTT	CASRLAGSTDTQYF
TRBV30	once	-	TRBJ1-1	TGTGCCTGGACCGAGAACTCGAACACTGAAGCTTTCTTT	CAWTENSNTEAFF